One and the same sample provided the 18 T cell receptor beta chains below, sequenced in a study of sequential checkpoint blockade in melanoma. Indicated treatment: randomized to nivolumab then ipilimumab (arm A) or the reverse (arm B). Some clones are missing from TCRdb's copy, which holds only in-frame ones; the method was immunoSEQ multiplex PCR. The sample contains over 8,500 clones, around four fifths of which appear only once. The sequenced sample was CD8+ T cells sorted from blood (inferred from file names), obtained from a patient given nivolumab and ipilimumab in sequence. Receptors were obtained from a human donor with melanoma.

This clone was observed a few times. The CDR3 spells CAISEWEPTYNEQFF. The CDR3 region has the DNA TGTGCCATCAGTGAGTGGGAGCCCACCTACAATGAGCAGTTCTTC. V and J are TRBV10-3 and TRBJ2-1, with a tentative D call TRBD2 (5 bases). Germline loops: CDR1 ENHRY, CDR2 SYGVKD. The length of the CDR3 is 15 residues. Trimming removed 1 base at V and 2 bases at J, with 9 bases between.

The DNA for the CDR3 is TGTGCCAGCAGCTTAGGACAGTACTACGAGCAGTACTTC. Its protein is CASSLGQYYEQYF. The rearrangement uses TRBV11-2 and TRBJ2-7; the D gene is possibly TRBD1 (5 bases). Trimming left V 1 base short and J 3 bases short, with 7 bases between. CDR3 length equals 13 residues. CDR1 and CDR2 (germline): SGHAT, FQNNGV. Based on the CDR3 plus reference TRBV11-2 and TRBJ2-7, the full variable domain is EAGVAQSPRYKIIEKRQSVAFWCNPISGHATLYWYQQILGQGPKLLIQFQNNGVVDDSQLPKDRFSAERLKGVDSTLKIQPAKLEDSAVYLCASSLGQYYEQYFGPGTRLTVT.

The chain combines TRBV6-5 with TRBJ2-3, with TRBD1 as a possible D gene (5 bases). Germline CDR1 and CDR2: MNHEY and SVGAGI. V lost 6 bases, J lost 6 bases, and 7 bases lay in between. The CDR3 runs 11 residues. CDR3 protein: CASSPGDTQYF. The CDR3 bases are TGTGCCAGCAGCCCAGGGGATACGCAGTATTTT.

This sequence joins TRBV4-2 and TRBJ2-3; possibly TRBD1 for D (5 bases). Trimming took off 3 bases at V and 12 bases at J, with 10 bases between the two ends. The CDR3 spans 11 residues. Germline-derived CDR1 and CDR2 are LGHNA and YNFKEQ. CDR3 sequence (DNA): TGTGCCAGCAGCCAGGGGCACGGACAGTATTTT. Its protein is CASSQGHGQYF.

The chain joins TRBV7-9 to TRBJ2-7; TRBD1 aligns across 8 bases. CDR1 and CDR2 from the germline V gene are SEHNR and FQNEAQ (reference sequence). This CDR3 has 13 amino acids. V trimming: 5 bases; J trimming: 7 bases; junction bases outside the gene matches: 7. For the CDR3, the DNA is TGTGCCAGCAGCCGACAGGGGTCTGGAGAGCAGTACTTC. Translation gives CASSRQGSGEQYF.

In this sample, this clone turned up once. The chain links TRBV19 to TRBJ2-1; no definite D call. In germline, CDR1 is LNHDA, CDR2 SQIVND (reference sequence). V was shortened by 5 bases and J by 9 bases, with 17 bases between the two germline ends. The CDR3 length is 14 residues. This chain's CDR3 is CASSAPAEFREQFF. Written as DNA, the CDR3 is TGTGCCAGTAGTGCCCCCGCGGAGTTCCGTGAGCAGTTCTTC. Full variable domain (rest looked up from reference TRBV19 and TRBJ2-1): DGGITQSPKYLFRKEGQNVTLSCEQNLNHDAMYWYRQDPGQGLRLIYYSQIVNDFQKGDIAEGYSVSREKKESFPLTVTSAQKNPTAFYLCASSAPAEFREQFFGPGTRLTVL.

The genes are TRBV11-2 and TRBJ1-1; D may be TRBD1 (5 bases). The CDR3 covers 11 residues. Germline V gene sequence: CDR1 SGHAT, CDR2 FQNNGV. The V end was cut by 6 bases, the J end by 5 bases, with 7 bases between. The CDR3 DNA reads TGTGCCAGCAGGGGGGGGACTGAAGCTTTCTTT. Residues: CASRGGTEAFF.

The chain is built from TRBV6-1 and TRBJ2-1; a possible D gene is TRBD2 (6 bases). Trimming removed 7 bases from V and 8 bases from J, with 15 bases in between. This CDR3 region has 13 residues. Germline V gene sequence: CDR1 MNHNS, CDR2 SASEGT. The CDR3 sequence is CASKGGRRDEQFF. CDR3 in DNA: TGTGCCAGCAAGGGCGGTAGGAGGGATGAGCAGTTCTTC.

The chain combines TRBV27 with TRBJ2-7; perhaps TRBD2 as D (7 bases). The germline V gene has CDR1 MNHEY and CDR2 SMNVEV (reference sequence). The V and J ends lost 7 bases and 1 base respectively, with 11 bases between them. There are 13 residues in the CDR3. The CDR3 spells CASMGGLSYEQYF. DNA for the CDR3: TGTGCCAGCATGGGGGGGCTATCCTACGAGCAGTACTTC.

This clone was found a few times. The chain combines TRBV14 with TRBJ1-6, with 7 bases identical to TRBD1. Trimming at V came to 5 bases and at J to 10 bases, leaving 5 bases not matched to a gene. The CDR3 has 13 residues. Germline lookup yields CDR1 SGHDN and CDR2 FVKESK. This CDR3 reads CASSTDRASPLHF. CDR3 sequence (DNA): TGTGCCAGCAGCACCGACAGGGCCTCACCCCTCCACTTT. Variable domain in full (rest from reference TRBV14 and TRBJ1-6): EAGVTQFPSHSVIEKGQTVTLRCDPISGHDNLYWYRRVMGKEIKFLLHFVKESKQDESGMPNNRFLAERTGGTYSTLKVQPAELEDSGVYFCASSTDRASPLHFGNGTRLTVT.

The chain carries TRBV29-1 and TRBJ2-7; possible D gene TRBD2, 5 bases. CDR3 length: 15 amino acids. Germline loops: CDR1 SQVTM, CDR2 ANQGSEA. The germline V and J ends were trimmed by 1 base and 4 bases, with 17 bases remaining between them. The CDR3: CSVEGTSSDPYEQYF. The CDR3 DNA is TGCAGCGTTGAAGGTACTAGTTCGGACCCTTACGAGCAGTACTTC.

This clone has just a few counts. Written as DNA, the CDR3 is TGTGCCAGCAGTCCCGCCCCGGGACAGGGTGTAGTACCCCTCCACTTT. Translating gives CASSPAPGQGVVPLHF. The V gene is TRBV27, the J gene TRBJ1-6, with TRBD1 identical over 9 bases. The CDR3 has 16 residues. J was trimmed by 12 bases and V by 5 bases; bases with no gene match: 14. Germline V gene data show CDR1 as MNHEY and CDR2 as SMNVEV (reference sequence).

This rearrangement joins TRBV9 to TRBJ2-7; no clear D. The CDR3 length is 14 residues. Trimming shortened V by 4 bases and J by 0 bases, and 11 bases separated the two germline ends. Germline V gene data show CDR1 as SGDLS and CDR2 as YYNGEE. In DNA, the CDR3 is TGTGCCAGCAGCTTGATTGACAACTCCTACGAGCAGTACTTC. Translated: CASSLIDNSYEQYF.

V usage is TRBV4-2 and J usage is TRBJ2-6, with D possibly matching TRBD2 (5 bases). Trimming removed 0 bases at V and 0 bases at J, with 6 bases between. Per the germline V gene, CDR1 is LGHNA and CDR2 is YNFKEQ. The CDR3 length is 16 residues. For the CDR3, the DNA is TGTGCCAGCAGCCAAGATGCGGGCTCTGGGGCCAACGTCCTGACTTTC. Translation: CASSQDAGSGANVLTF.

The chain recombines TRBV29-1 with TRBJ1-1; 7 nucleotides match TRBD1. Germline CDR1 is SQVTM and CDR2 is ANQGSEA. Trimming removed 4 bases from V and 5 bases from J; junction bases left unmatched: 7. This CDR3 comprises 13 residues. CDR3 sequence reads: CSVAQGRRTEAFF. CDR3 DNA: TGCAGCGTTGCACAGGGGCGAAGGACTGAAGCTTTCTTT.

This rearrangement joins TRBV28 to TRBJ1-1; a possible D gene is TRBD1 (5 bases). CDR1 is MDHEN, CDR2 SYDVKM, per germline. The CDR3 loop spans 14 amino acids. The germline V and J ends were trimmed by 7 bases and 4 bases, with 16 bases remaining between them. The CDR3 DNA reads TGTGCCAGCACGACGAGCGGGGGACTCACTGAAGCTTTCTTT. It encodes CASTTSGGLTEAFF.

The chain carries TRBV28 and TRBJ2-1, with TRBD1 matching over 9 bases. The ends lost 8 bases at V and 6 bases at J; junction bases unmatched: 8. CDR3 size: 14 residues. Germline CDR1 is MDHEN and CDR2 is SYDVKM. The CDR3 loop is CASFSGTGFNEQFF. CDR3 DNA: TGTGCCAGCTTCTCCGGGACAGGGTTCAATGAGCAGTTCTTC.

The chain combines TRBV7-9 with TRBJ1-2; 7 nucleotides match TRBD1. J lost 6 bases, V lost 5 bases, and 9 bases had no gene match. CDR3 length: 14 residues. Germline V gives CDR1 SEHNR, CDR2 FQNEAQ (reference sequence). The CDR3 region has the DNA TGTGCCAGCAGCCCCCAGGGGGGAAGGGATGGCTACACCTTC. Translation: CASSPQGGRDGYTF.